This T cell receptor (beta chain) appears in the sequencing data of a study of T cell repertoires in cytomegalovirus infection (dated by TCRdb to between 2018 and 2020). With respect to the entire study: The peptide stimulations were aimed at well-studied HLA-B-restricted epitopes as well as recently identified HLA-C-restricted CMV epitopes, whose presentation resists viral immunomodulation. Because public TCR beta signatures pointed to carriage of CMV infection together with the matching HLA type, the HLA type of each donor mattered for the analysis. Results and caveats for the whole study, not just this receptor: In both this cohort and an independent cohort of over 350 donors, the cumulative frequency of public TCR beta family members distinguished carriers of CMV infection plus the relevant HLA type. In the ex vivo response, HLA-C-restricted CMV-specific TCR beta clonotypes were dominant, and in two of eight donors the single most frequent clonotype came from this HLA-C-restricted group.

Of note for this clonotype: Its antigen is currently not known. Base quality data are lacking; no much larger clone is found one base away.

For sequencing, an Illumina HiSeq 1500 was employed. The public reads were quality trimmed at Q25 with fastp and then assembled into clones with MiXCR by TCRdb, keeping productive beta chains. Every distinct CDR3 protein forms one entry, paired with its most common genes and DNA. The sample table contains hundreds of thousands of distinct CDR3 sequences; only one count was recorded for roughly 36% of them. Approximately 18% of the sample is in the top ten clones. This specimen's treatment or condition label, interpreted: in vitro stimulation with specific CMV peptide epitopes to enrich CMV-specific T cells. CDR1 and CDR2 were assigned from the germline V gene as MNHEY and SVGAGI. From the cysteine through the phenylalanine, the CDR3 covers 16 amino acids. Kept here is only the CDR3 DNA, which spans 48 bases and is read in frame from base 1. V lost 4 bases and J lost 3 bases, and the count of bases not matched to a germline gene is 9.

The V and J segments used are TRBV6-5 and TRBJ1-5, and TRBD1 matches 7 of the central bases. This TCR was recovered from a human donor in good health (CMV status not recorded). Some clones in this sample may be carry-over from other donors' samples. The sample here was cultured PBMCs, taken from culture after CMV antigen stimulation. The bases read TGTGCCAGCAGTTCCACAACCAGGGGGTACAATCAGCCCCAGCATTTT. This encodes CASSSTTRGYNQPQHF.